These 2 T cell receptor beta chains came from one sample sequenced in a study of T-cell memory formation after mild COVID-19. TCRdb reprocessed the 5' RACE reads via MiXCR and lists one record per CDR3 protein. This sample has a few hundred thousand distinct CDR3 sequences, with about 13% found just once. Sequenced sample: PBMCs or a T cell subset sorted from them (not recorded which). These TCRs come from a young man who had mild COVID-19 (a few samples of this study predate the infection). Cell type and time point are not known.

This clonotype was counted between two and nine times. The chain couples TRBV12-5 to TRBJ2-1, with 14 bases matching TRBD2. CDR1 and CDR2 (germline): LGHNT, FRNRAP. This CDR3 has 18 amino acids. With 7 bases clipped from V and 0 bases from J, the junction kept 8 bases outside the gene matches. This CDR3 reads CASAQTSGGDSSYNEQFF. CDR3 nucleotides: TGTGCTAGTGCCCAGACTAGCGGGGGGGACAGCTCCTACAATGAGCAGTTCTTC.

This clonotype has only a few counts. This rearrangement joins TRBV7-8 to TRBJ2-1; D uncertain. The ends were cut back, 1 base at V and 4 bases at J, with 11 bases in the middle. CDR1 is SGHVS, CDR2 FQNEAQ, per germline. This CDR3 has 15 amino acids. In nucleotides, the CDR3 is TGTGCCAGCAGCTTAGGTCGTGCTAGTTACAATGAGCAGTTCTTC. It translates to CASSLGRASYNEQFF.